The 11 T cell receptor beta chains reported below all come from one sample, sequenced in a study of blood T cell repertoires in COVID-19 (dated by TCRdb to about 2020). The library was obtained by the immunoSEQ multiplex PCR assay. The clones in this table, taken by TCRdb from immuneACCESS, are in-frame only. Not every clone is retained; where verified, under half of the shortfall comes from an unresolved V gene, and the cause of the rest is unknown. The sample has about 210,000 clones on record, roughly 90% of them singletons. 1.7% of the sample comes from the top ten. The specimen was peripheral blood. The origin of the receptors is a man aged 65 to 85 with acute or convalescent COVID-19.

The chain's CDR3 is CASSSSPGAEPQHF. The CDR3, as DNA: TGTGCCAGCAGCTCGAGCCCAGGGGCAGAGCCCCAGCATTTT. The chain carries TRBV7-2 and TRBJ1-5; TRBD1 is a possible D gene (6 bases). From germline, CDR1 is SGHTA and CDR2 FQGNSA. This CDR3 has 14 amino acids. Trimming took off 4 bases at V and 8 bases at J, with 15 bases between the two ends.

This chain links TRBV19 with TRBJ1-2; D gene unclear. Germline-derived CDR1 and CDR2 are LNHDA and SQIVND (reference sequence). The CDR3 has 15 amino acids. Trimming removed 0 bases at V and 3 bases at J, with 11 bases between. The CDR3 region has the DNA TGTGCCAGTAGTATAGAGTCTAGCCTCTACTATGGCTACACCTTC. It translates to CASSIESSLYYGYTF. Together with reference TRBV19 and TRBJ1-2, the CDR3 gives the full variable domain: DGGITQSPKYLFRKEGQNVTLSCEQNLNHDAMYWYRQDPGQGLRLIYYSQIVNDFQKGDIAEGYSVSREKKESFPLTVTSAQKNPTAFYLCASSIESSLYYGYTFGSGTRLTVV.

This clone was seen only once. The CDR3 nucleotides are TGTGCCAGCAGGTTAACCCAGGGCCGGAATGAAGCTTTCTTT. This sequence encodes CASRLTQGRNEAFF. The rearrangement uses TRBV2 and TRBJ1-1, with a weak D call TRBD1 (5 bases). This CDR3 region has 14 residues. Trimming stripped 6 bases from V and 7 bases from J, with 18 bases between. CDR1 SNHLY and CDR2 FYNNEI come from the germline V gene. Together with reference TRBV2 and TRBJ1-1, the CDR3 gives the full variable domain: EPEVTQTPSHQVTQMGQEVILRCVPISNHLYFYWYRQILGQKVEFLVSFYNNEISEKSEIFDDQFSVERPDGSNFTLKIRSTKLEDSAMYFCASRLTQGRNEAFFGQGTRLTVV.

The table lists this clone with a count of one. The V and J genes are TRBV5-1 and TRBJ2-7; D not certain. This CDR3 is built from 13 residues. Trimming took off 1 base at V and 6 bases at J, with 11 bases between the two ends. Germline CDR1 SGHRS, CDR2 YFSETQ. In DNA, the CDR3 is TGCGCCAGCAGCTTGTTCCTTGGCCTCGAGCAGTACTTC. It encodes CASSLFLGLEQYF.

V gene TRBV9 combines with J gene TRBJ2-7; 10 nucleotides agree with TRBD2. CDR3 length: 15 residues. Per germline, CDR1 SGDLS and CDR2 YYNGEE. Trimming removed 4 bases from V and 1 base from J; junction bases left unmatched: 5. This chain's CDR3 is CASSLSSGSSYEQYF. For the CDR3, the DNA is TGTGCCAGCAGCCTATCTAGCGGGAGTTCCTACGAGCAGTACTTC.

The chain links TRBV5-1 to TRBJ2-7; 7 positions agree with TRBD2. After removal of 0 bases from V and 0 bases from J, the junction contained 6 bases not matched to a gene. The germline gives CDR1 SGHRS, CDR2 YFSETQ. The CDR3 totals 16 residues. CDR3 sequence: CASSLGRELSSYEQYF. CDR3 coding DNA: TGCGCCAGCAGCTTGGGGCGGGAGCTTAGCTCCTACGAGCAGTACTTC.

The rearrangement uses TRBV7-2 and TRBJ1-2, with a possible D match to TRBD1 (5 bases). Trimming pared 4 bases from V and 4 bases from J, leaving 10 bases between. CDR3 length: 13 residues. Germline V CDR1 and CDR2: SGHTA, FQGNSA. CDR3 sequence: CASSSDNLYGYTF. The CDR3 DNA is TGTGCCAGCAGCTCGGACAATCTCTATGGCTACACCTTC. Filled out from reference TRBV7-2 and TRBJ1-2, the complete variable domain reads GAGVSQSPSNKVTEKGKDVELRCDPISGHTALYWYRQSLGQGLEFLIYFQGNSAPDKSGLPSDRFSAERTGGSVSTLTIQRTQQEDSAVYLCASSSDNLYGYTFGSGTRLTVV.

This clone appeared a few times. V and J are TRBV19 and TRBJ2-3; a weak D match, TRBD1 (6 bases). The V end was cut by 7 bases, the J end by 4 bases, with 15 bases between. Germline CDR1 LNHDA, CDR2 SQIVND (reference sequence). The CDR3 length is 14 residues. The CDR3 DNA follows: TGTGCCAGTACCAACCCAGGGGCCCCAGATACGCAGTATTTT. This translates into CASTNPGAPDTQYF.

This chain connects TRBV9 to TRBJ2-1; perhaps TRBD1 as D (5 bases). Germline values: CDR1 SGDLS, CDR2 YYNGEE. The CDR3 runs 15 residues. The V gene lost 1 base and the J gene lost 1 base, with 9 bases spanning the gap. CDR3 region: CASSVQGGSYNEQFF. The CDR3 nucleotides are TGTGCCAGCAGCGTACAGGGTGGATCCTACAATGAGCAGTTCTTC.

The chain links TRBV27 to TRBJ1-6; D is unclear. CDR1 and CDR2 from the germline V gene are MNHEY and SMNVEV (reference sequence). The CDR3 sequence is 13 residues long. The V end lost 6 bases, the J end lost 7 bases, and 10 bases lay between the germline ends. CDR3 loop: CASSTLKNSPLHF. In DNA form, the CDR3 reads TGTGCCAGCAGCACTCTCAAGAATTCACCCCTCCACTTT.

V usage is TRBV25-1 and J usage is TRBJ1-1; D possibly corresponds to TRBD1 (5 bases). There are 13 residues in the CDR3. The germline V and J ends were trimmed by 7 bases and 0 bases, with 9 bases remaining between them. CDR1 is MGHDK, CDR2 SYGVNS, per germline. DNA of the CDR3: TGTGCCAGCAAGACAGCGATGAACACTGAAGCTTTCTTT. This translates into CASKTAMNTEAFF.